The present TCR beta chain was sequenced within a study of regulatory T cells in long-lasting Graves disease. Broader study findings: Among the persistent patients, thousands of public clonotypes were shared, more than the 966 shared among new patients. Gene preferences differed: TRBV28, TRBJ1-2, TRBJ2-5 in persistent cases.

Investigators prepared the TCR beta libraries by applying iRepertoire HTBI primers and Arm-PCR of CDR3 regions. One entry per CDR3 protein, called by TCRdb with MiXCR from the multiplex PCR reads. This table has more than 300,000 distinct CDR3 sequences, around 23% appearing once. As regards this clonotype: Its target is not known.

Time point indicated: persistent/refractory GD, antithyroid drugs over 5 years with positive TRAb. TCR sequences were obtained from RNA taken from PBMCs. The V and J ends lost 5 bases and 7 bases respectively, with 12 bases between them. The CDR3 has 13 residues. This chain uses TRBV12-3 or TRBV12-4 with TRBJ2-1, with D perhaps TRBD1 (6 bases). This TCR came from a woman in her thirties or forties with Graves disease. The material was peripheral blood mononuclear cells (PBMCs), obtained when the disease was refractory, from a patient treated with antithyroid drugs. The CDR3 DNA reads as TGTGCCAGCAGTCCGTCGAGGGGGAATGAGCAGTTCTTC. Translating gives CASSPSRGNEQFF.